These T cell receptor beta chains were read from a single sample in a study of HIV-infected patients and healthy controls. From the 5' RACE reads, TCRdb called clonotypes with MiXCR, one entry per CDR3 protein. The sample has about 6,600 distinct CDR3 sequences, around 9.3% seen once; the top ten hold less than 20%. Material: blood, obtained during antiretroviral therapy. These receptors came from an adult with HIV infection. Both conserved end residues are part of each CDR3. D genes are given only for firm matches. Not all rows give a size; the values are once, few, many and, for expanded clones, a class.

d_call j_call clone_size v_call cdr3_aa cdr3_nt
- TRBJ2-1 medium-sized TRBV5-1 CASSSLTVSYNEQFF TGCGCCAGCAGCTCCTTGACAGTCTCCTACAATGAGCAGTTCTTC
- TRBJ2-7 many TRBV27 CASSLSGRKTYEQYF TGTGCCAGCAGTTTAAGTGGCAGGAAGACCTACGAGCAGTACTTC
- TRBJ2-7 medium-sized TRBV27 CASSPLGGSYEQYF TGTGCCAGCAGTCCCCTGGGGGGCTCCTACGAGCAGTACTTC
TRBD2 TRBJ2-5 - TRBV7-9 CASSRGAGGPQETQYF TGTGCCAGCAGCAGAGGAGCGGGGGGGCCCCAAGAGACCCAGTACTTC
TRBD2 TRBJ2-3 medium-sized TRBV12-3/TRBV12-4 CASSLGLAGHTDTQYF TGTGCCAGCAGTTTAGGACTAGCGGGGCACACAGATACGCAGTATTTT
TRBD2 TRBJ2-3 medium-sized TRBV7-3 CASSSMGGLAPDTQYF TGTGCCAGCAGCTCAATGGGGGGACTAGCTCCAGATACGCAGTATTTT
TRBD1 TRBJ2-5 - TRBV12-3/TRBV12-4 CASSSTGQGRKETQYF TGTGCCAGCAGTTCAACGGGACAGGGGCGAAAAGAGACCCAGTACTTC
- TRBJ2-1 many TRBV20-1 CSAAGPRGEQFF TGCAGTGCCGCGGGTCCTCGGGGGGAGCAGTTCTTC
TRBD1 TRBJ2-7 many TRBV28 CASSTPGQGGSYEQYF TGTGCCAGCAGCACCCCCGGACAGGGGGGTTCCTACGAGCAGTACTTC
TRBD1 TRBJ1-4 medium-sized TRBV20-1 CSAYQGGNEKLFF TGCAGTGCTTACCAGGGGGGTAATGAAAAACTGTTTTTT
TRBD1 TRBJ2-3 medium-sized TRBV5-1 CASSDGTGDTDTQYF TGCGCCAGCTCGGACGGGACAGGGGACACAGATACGCAGTATTTT
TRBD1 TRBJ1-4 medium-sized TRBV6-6 CASSHGQGAKKLFF TGTGCCAGCAGCCATGGACAGGGGGCAAAAAAACTGTTTTTT
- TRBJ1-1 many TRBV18 CASSRSPHEGNTEAFF TGTGCCAGCTCACGTTCCCCACACGAAGGGAACACTGAAGCTTTCTTT
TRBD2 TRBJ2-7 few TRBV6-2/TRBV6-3 CASRPSGTSGGEQYF TGTGCCAGCAGACCGTCCGGGACTAGCGGGGGCGAGCAGTACTTC
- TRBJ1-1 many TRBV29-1 CSALGHHKVAFF TGCAGCGCCCTAGGACACCACAAGGTAGCTTTCTTT
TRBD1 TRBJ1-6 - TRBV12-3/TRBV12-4 CASSLSPPGQGNSPLHF TGTGCCAGCAGTTTATCCCCCCCGGGACAGGGCAATTCACCCCTCCACTTT
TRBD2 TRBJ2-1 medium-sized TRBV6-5 CASNPLAGGTYNEQFF TGTGCCAGCAATCCTCTAGCGGGGGGGACCTACAATGAGCAGTTCTTC
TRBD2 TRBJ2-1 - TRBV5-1 CASSYLWTSEGNEQFF TGCGCCAGCAGTTACCTCTGGACTAGCGAGGGCAATGAGCAGTTCTTC
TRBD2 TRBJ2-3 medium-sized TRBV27 CASSLSSAGADTQYF TGTGCCAGCAGTTTATCGTCAGCGGGGGCAGATACGCAGTATTTT
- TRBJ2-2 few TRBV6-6 CASSYSKSRGGTGELFF TGTGCCAGCAGTTACTCGAAGTCCAGGGGAGGGACCGGGGAGCTGTTTTTT
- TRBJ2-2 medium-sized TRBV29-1 CSVEFGPPITGELFF TGCAGCGTTGAGTTCGGGCCTCCAATCACCGGGGAGCTGTTTTTT
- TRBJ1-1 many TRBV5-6 CASSFRDTEAFF TGTGCCAGCAGCTTCCGGGACACTGAAGCTTTCTTT